One T cell receptor beta chain is described in this entry. No antigen is known for it. PCR primers comprised 60 Vbeta and 13 Jbeta primers. Here immunoSEQ multiplex PCR was the method, and the copy in TCRdb shows in-frame clones only, minus some. The sample holds 130,000 or so clones, approximately 71% seen once. The data stem from a study of cytomegalovirus exposure and HLA in healthy donors. The study, taken as a whole, reports: The study listed roughly 150 cytomegalovirus-associated TCR beta chains. Immune exposure data for these donors was limited to CMV serostatus. As was reported, the classifier diagnosed cytomegalovirus status with high specificity and sensitivity. TCR beta sequences reportedly predicted the HLA-A and HLA-B alleles of most subjects accurately.

CDR1 SGHAT and CDR2 FQNNGV come from the germline V gene. V gave up 0 bases and J gave up 5 bases; unmatched junction bases: 3. CDR3 size: 15 residues. The V and J genes are TRBV11-2 and TRBJ2-7; 11 nucleotides line up with TRBD2. The origin of this receptor is a woman aged 60-75 years in good health and CMV-seronegative. Sequenced material: PBMCs. The CDR3 here is CASSLDTSGGNEQYF. The CDR3 nucleotides are TGTGCCAGCAGCTTAGATACTAGCGGGGGCAACGAGCAGTACTTC.